Following are 3 T cell receptor beta chains from one sample sequenced in a study of cytomegalovirus exposure and HLA in healthy donors. With 60 Vbeta and 13 Jbeta primers, the PCR was carried out. The repertoire was sequenced with immunoSEQ multiplex PCR; TCRdb's copy has only in-frame clones and lacks some. Among 100,000 to 150,000 clones listed, 87% were seen once. Sequences were obtained from PBMCs. These receptors were obtained from a woman under 40 in good health and CMV-seronegative.

V and J are TRBV30 and TRBJ1-2, with unresolved D. V was pared by 5 bases and J by 5 bases, with 12 bases between. Germline CDR1 is GTSNPN and CDR2 is SVGIG (reference sequence). The CDR3 contains 12 residues. Here the CDR3 DNA reads TGTGCCTGGTCTGGGCTCCGTTATGGCTACACCTTC. This translates into CAWSGLRYGYTF. The entire variable domain, with the rest obtained from reference TRBV30 and TRBJ1-2, is as follows: SQTIHQWPATLVQPVGSPLSLECTVEGTSNPNLYWYRQAAGRGLQLLFYSVGIGQISSEVPQNLSASRPQDRQFILSSKKLLLSDSGFYLCAWSGLRYGYTFGSGTRLTVV.

V usage is TRBV29-1 and J usage is TRBJ1-2, with 8 positions matching TRBD1. The CDR3 is made up of 14 amino acids. After removal of 5 bases from V and 3 bases from J, the junction contained 8 bases not matched to a gene. Germline V CDR1 and CDR2: SQVTM, ANQGSEA. The CDR3 nucleotides read TGCAGCGTTTCGACAGGGGCCGGAGACTATGGCTACACCTTC. It specifies CSVSTGAGDYGYTF.

The chain employs TRBV4-2 and TRBJ2-7; 8 bases map to TRBD2. V was pared by 0 bases and J by 4 bases, with 8 bases of the junction left unmatched. This CDR3 is built from 16 residues. Germline V CDR1 and CDR2: LGHNA, YNFKEQ. The CDR3 protein is CASSQEARSGTYEQYF. The CDR3 region has the DNA TGTGCCAGCAGCCAAGAGGCGCGTAGCGGGACTTACGAGCAGTACTTC.